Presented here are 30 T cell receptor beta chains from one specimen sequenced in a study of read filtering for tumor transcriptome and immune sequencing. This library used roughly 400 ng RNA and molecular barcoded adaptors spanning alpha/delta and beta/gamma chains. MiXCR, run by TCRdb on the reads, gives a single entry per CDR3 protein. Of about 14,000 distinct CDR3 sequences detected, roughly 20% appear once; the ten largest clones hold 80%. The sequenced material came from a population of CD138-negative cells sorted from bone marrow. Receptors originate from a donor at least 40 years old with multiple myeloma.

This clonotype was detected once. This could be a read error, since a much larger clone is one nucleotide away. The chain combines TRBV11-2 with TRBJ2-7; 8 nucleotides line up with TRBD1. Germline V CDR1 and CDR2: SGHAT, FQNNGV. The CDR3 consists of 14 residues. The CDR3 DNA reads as TGTGCCGGCAGCGTTGACAGGGGTCGCTACGAGCAGTACTTC. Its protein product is CAGSVDRGRYEQYF.

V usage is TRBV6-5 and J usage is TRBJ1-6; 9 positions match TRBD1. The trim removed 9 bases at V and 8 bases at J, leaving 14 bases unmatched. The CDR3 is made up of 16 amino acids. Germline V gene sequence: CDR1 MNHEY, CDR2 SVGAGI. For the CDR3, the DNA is TGTGCCAGTAGTAGAAAACCGGGACAGGGATATTCACCCCTCCACTTT. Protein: CASSRKPGQGYSPLHF.

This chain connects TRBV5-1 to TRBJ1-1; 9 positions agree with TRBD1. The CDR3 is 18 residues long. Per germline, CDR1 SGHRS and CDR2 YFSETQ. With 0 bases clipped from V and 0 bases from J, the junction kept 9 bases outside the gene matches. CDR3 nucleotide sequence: TGCGCCAGCAGCTTGGACAGGGGGCACTCCCAAATGAACACTGAAGCTTTCTTT. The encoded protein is CASSLDRGHSQMNTEAFF.

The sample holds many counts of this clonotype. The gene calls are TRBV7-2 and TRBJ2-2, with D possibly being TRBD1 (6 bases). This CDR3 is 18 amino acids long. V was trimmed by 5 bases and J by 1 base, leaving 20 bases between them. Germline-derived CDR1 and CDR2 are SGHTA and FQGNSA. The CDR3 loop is CASSALALRGQNTGELFF. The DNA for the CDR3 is TGTGCCAGCAGCGCACTGGCGCTCAGGGGTCAGAACACCGGGGAGCTGTTTTTT.

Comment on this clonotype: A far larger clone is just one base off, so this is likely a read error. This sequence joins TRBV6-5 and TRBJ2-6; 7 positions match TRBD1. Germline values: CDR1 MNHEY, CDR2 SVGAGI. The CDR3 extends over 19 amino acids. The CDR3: CASNYSPRDSHRGANVLTF. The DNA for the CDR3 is TGTGCCAGCAATTACTCTCCACGGGACAGCCATCGGGGGGCCAACGTCCTGACTTTC.

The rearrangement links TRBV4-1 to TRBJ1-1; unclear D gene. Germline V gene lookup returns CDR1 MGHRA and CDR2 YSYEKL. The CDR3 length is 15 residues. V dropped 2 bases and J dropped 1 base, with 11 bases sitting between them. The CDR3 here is CASSQLGKRNTEAFF. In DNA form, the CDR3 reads TGCGCCAGCAGCCAACTCGGGAAGAGGAACACTGAAGCTTTCTTT.

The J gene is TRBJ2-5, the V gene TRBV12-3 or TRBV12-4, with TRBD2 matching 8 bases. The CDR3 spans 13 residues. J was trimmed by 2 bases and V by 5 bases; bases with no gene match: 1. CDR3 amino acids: CASSQREQETQYF. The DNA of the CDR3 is TGTGCCAGCAGTCAGCGGGAGCAAGAGACCCAGTACTTC.

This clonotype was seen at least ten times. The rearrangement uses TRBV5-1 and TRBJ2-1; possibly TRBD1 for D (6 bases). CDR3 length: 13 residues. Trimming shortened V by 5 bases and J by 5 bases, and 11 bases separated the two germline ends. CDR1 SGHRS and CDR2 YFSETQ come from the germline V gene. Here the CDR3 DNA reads TGCGCCAGCAGGAGGGACAACCACAATGAGCAGTTCTTC. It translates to CASRRDNHNEQFF.

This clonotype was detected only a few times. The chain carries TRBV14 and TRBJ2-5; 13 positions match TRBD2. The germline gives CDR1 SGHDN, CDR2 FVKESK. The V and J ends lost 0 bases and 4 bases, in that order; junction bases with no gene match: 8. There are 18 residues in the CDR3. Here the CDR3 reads CASSQEGWTSGSGETQYF. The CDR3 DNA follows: TGTGCCAGCAGCCAAGAAGGCTGGACTAGCGGGAGTGGAGAGACCCAGTACTTC. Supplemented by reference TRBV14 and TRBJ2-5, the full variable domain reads EAGVTQFPSHSVIEKGQTVTLRCDPISGHDNLYWYRRVMGKEIKFLLHFVKESKQDESGMPNNRFLAERTGGTYSTLKVQPAELEDSGVYFCASSQEGWTSGSGETQYFGPGTRLLVL.

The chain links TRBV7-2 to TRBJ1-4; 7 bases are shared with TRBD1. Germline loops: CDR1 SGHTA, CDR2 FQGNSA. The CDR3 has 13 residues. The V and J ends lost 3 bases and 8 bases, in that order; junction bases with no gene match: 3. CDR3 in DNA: TGTGCCAGCAGCTTGAGGGGGCGGGAAAAACTGTTTTTT. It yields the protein CASSLRGREKLFF.

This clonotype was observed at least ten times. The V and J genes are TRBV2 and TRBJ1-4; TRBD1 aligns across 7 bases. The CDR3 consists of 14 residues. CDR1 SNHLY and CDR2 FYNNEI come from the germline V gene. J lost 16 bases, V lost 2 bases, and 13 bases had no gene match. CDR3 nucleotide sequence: TGTGCCAGCAGTGAACGGGGACAGACCAGCGTGGGGTTTTTT. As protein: CASSERGQTSVGFF.

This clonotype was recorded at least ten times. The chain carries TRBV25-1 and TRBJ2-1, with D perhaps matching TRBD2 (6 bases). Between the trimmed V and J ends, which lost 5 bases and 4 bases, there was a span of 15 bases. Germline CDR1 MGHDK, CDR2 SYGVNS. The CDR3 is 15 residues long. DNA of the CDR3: TGTGCCAGCAGTTTTGGGGGGAGTGGTTACAATGAGCAGTTCTTC. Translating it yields CASSFGGSGYNEQFF. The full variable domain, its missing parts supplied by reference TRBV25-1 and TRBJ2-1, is EADIYQTPRYLVIGTGKKITLECSQTMGHDKMYWYQQDPGMELHLIHYSYGVNSTEKGDLSSESTVSRIRTEHFPLTLESARPSHTSQYLCASSFGGSGYNEQFFGPGTRLTVL.

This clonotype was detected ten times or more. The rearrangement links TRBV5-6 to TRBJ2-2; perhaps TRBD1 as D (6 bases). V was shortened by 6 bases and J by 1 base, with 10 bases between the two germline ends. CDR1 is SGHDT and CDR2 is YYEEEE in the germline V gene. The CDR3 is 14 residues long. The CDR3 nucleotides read TGTGCCAGCACCTCGGGACAGAACACCGGGGAGCTGTTTTTT. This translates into CASTSGQNTGELFF. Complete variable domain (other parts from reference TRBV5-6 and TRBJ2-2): DAGVTQSPTHLIKTRGQQVTLRCSPKSGHDTVSWYQQALGQGPQFIFQYYEEEERQRGNFPDRFSGHQFPNYSSELNVNALLLGDSALYLCASTSGQNTGELFFGEGSRLTVL.

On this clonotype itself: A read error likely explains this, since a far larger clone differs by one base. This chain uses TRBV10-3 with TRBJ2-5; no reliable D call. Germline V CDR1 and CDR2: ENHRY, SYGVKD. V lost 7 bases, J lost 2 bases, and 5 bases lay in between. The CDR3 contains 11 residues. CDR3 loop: CAITEQETQYF. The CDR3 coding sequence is TGTGCCATCACCGAGCAAGAGACCCAGTACTTC.

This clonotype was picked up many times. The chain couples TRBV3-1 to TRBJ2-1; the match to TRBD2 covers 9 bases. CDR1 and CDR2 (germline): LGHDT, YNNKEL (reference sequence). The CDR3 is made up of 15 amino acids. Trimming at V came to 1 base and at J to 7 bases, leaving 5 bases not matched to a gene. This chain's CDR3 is CASSQGAGGNNEQFF. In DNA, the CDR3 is TGTGCCAGCAGCCAAGGGGCGGGAGGGAATAATGAGCAGTTCTTC.

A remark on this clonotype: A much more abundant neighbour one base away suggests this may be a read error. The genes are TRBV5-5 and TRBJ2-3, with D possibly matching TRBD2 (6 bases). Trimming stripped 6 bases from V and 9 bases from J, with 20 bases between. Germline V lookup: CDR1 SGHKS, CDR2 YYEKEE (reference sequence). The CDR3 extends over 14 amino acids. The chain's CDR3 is CASTAGLWGETQYF. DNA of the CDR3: TGTGCCAGCACGGCGGGGCTTTGGGGAGAGACGCAGTATTTT.

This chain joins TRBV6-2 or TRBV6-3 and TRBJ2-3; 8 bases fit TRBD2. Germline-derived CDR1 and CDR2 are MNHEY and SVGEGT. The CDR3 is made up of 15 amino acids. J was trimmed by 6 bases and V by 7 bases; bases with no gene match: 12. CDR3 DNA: TGTGCCAGCAAGTCGGGGGGGCAATATCTCGATACGCAGTATTTT. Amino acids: CASKSGGQYLDTQYF.

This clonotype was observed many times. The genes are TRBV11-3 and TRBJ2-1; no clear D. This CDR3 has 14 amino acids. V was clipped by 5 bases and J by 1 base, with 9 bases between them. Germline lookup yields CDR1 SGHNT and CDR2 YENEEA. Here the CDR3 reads CASSPDPSYNEQFF. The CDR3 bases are TGTGCCAGCAGCCCCGATCCATCCTACAATGAGCAGTTCTTC. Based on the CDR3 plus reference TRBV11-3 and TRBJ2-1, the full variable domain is EAGVVQSPRYKIIEKKQPVAFWCNPISGHNTLYWYLQNLGQGPELLIRYENEEAVDDSQLPKDRFSAERLKGVDSTLKIQPAELGDSAVYLCASSPDPSYNEQFFGPGTRLTVL.

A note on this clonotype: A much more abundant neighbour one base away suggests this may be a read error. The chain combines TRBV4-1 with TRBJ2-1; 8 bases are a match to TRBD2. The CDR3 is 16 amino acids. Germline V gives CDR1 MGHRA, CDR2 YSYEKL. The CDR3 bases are TGCGCCAGCAGCCAAGGGCGGGGGGTCTCCTTCAATGAGCAGTTCTTC. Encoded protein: CASSQGRGVSFNEQFF.

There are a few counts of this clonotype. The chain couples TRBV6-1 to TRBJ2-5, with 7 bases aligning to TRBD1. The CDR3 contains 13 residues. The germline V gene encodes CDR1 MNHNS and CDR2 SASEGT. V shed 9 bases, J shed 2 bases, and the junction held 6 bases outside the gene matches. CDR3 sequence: CASDPGQQETQYF. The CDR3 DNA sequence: TGTGCCAGTGATCCGGGACAGCAAGAGACCCAGTACTTC.

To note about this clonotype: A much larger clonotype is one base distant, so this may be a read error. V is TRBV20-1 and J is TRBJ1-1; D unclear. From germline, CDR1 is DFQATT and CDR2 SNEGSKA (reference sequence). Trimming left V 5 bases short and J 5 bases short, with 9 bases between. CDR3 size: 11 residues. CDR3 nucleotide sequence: TGCAGTGCTTTCACCGAGACTGAAGCTTTCTTT. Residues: CSAFTETEAFF.

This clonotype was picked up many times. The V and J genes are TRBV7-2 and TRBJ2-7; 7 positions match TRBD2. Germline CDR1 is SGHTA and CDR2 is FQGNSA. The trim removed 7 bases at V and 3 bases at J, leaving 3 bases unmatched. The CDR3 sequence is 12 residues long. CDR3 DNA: TGTGCCAGCAACGCGGGGGACTACGAGCAGTACTTC. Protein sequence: CASNAGDYEQYF.

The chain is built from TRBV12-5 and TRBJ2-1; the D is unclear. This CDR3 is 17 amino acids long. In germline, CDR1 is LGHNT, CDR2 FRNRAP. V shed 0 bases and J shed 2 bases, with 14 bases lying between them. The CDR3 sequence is CASGLVTGQVPYNEQFF. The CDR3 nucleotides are TGTGCTAGTGGTTTGGTAACTGGGCAGGTCCCCTACAATGAGCAGTTCTTC.

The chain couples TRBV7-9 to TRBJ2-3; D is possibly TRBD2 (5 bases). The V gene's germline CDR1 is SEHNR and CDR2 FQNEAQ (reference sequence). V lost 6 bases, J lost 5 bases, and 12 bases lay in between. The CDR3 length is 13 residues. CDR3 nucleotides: TGTGCCAGCAGTCTGAGCGGAGGAGATACGCAGTATTTT. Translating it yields CASSLSGGDTQYF.

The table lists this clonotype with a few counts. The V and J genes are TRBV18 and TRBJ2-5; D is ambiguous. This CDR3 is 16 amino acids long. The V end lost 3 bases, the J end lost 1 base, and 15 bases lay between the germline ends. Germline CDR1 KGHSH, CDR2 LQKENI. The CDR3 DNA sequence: TGTGCCAGCTCACCCGCTGCTTCAATCATCCAAGAGACCCAGTACTTC. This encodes CASSPAASIIQETQYF.

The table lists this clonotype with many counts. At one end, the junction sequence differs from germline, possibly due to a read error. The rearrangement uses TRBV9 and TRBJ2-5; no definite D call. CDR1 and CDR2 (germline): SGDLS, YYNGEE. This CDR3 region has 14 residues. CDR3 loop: CASSVALPGETQYF. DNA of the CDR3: TGTGCCAGCAGCGTAGCTCTGCCTGGCGAGACCCAGTACTTT.

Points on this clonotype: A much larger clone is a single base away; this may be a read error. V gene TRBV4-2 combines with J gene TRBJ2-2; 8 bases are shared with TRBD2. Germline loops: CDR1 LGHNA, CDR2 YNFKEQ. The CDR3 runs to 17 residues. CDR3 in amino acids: CACRPPSAGGNTGELFF. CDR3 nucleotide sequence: TGTGCCTGCAGACCCCCATCGGCGGGGGGGAACACCGGGGAGCTGTTTTTT.

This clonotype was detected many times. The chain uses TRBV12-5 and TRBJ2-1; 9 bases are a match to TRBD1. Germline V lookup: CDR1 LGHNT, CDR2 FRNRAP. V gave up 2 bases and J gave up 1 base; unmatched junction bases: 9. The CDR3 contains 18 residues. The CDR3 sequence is CASGLQNLGTGSYNEQFF. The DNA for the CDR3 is TGTGCTAGTGGTTTGCAGAATTTGGGGACAGGGTCCTACAATGAGCAGTTCTTC.

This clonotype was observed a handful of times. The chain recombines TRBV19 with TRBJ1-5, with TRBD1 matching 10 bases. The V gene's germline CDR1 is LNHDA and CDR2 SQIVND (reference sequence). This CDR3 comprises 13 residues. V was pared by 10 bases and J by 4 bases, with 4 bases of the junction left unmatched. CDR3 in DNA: TGTGCCACCAAGGACAGGGGGAATCAGCCCCAGCATTTT. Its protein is CATKDRGNQPQHF.

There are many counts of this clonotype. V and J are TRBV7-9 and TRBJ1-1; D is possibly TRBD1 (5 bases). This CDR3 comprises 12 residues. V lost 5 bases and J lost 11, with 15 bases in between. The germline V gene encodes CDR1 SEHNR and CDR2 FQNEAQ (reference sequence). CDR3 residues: CASSPGAPGAFF. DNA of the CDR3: TGTGCCAGCAGCCCTGGGGCCCCTGGGGCTTTCTTT.